This record concerns one T cell receptor beta chain sequence. Its antigen remains unknown. The sample belongs to a study of T cell responses to AZD1222 COVID-19 vaccine. Overall study: Pooling of second doses given at about 4 or about 12 weeks was done.

Study-level findings and limits: Females made up more of the donors, who were largely white British, and clonal diversity may have come out too low.

Sequencing used immunoSEQ multiplex PCR; TCRdb keeps in-frame clones, though not all of them. This sample has about 180,000 clones, with about nine tenths found just once. V was shortened by 5 bases and J by 8 bases, with 13 bases between the two germline ends. Germline V gene sequence: CDR1 SGHAT, CDR2 FQNNGV. The CDR3 runs 13 residues. The sample was peripheral blood, taken on day 0 of AZD1222 vaccination. The source of this sequence is an adult in good health. The J gene is TRBJ2-1, the V gene TRBV11-2, with a weak D call TRBD2 (5 bases). The CDR3 spells CASSPQRLHEQFF. As DNA, the CDR3 is TGTGCCAGCAGCCCTCAGCGGTTACATGAGCAGTTCTTC.